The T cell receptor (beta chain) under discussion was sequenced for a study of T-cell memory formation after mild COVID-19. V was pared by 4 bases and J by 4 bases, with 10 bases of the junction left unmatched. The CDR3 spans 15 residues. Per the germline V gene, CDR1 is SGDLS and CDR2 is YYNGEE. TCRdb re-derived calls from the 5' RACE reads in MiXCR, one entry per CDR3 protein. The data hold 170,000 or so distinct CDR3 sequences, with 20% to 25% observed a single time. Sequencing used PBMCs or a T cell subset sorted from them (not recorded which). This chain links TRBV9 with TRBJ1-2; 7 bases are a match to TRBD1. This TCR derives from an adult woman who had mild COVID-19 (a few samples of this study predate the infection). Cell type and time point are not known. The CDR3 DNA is TGTGCCAGCAGCCCGAAGACAGGGCCCTTCTATGGCTACACCTTC. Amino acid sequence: CASSPKTGPFYGYTF.